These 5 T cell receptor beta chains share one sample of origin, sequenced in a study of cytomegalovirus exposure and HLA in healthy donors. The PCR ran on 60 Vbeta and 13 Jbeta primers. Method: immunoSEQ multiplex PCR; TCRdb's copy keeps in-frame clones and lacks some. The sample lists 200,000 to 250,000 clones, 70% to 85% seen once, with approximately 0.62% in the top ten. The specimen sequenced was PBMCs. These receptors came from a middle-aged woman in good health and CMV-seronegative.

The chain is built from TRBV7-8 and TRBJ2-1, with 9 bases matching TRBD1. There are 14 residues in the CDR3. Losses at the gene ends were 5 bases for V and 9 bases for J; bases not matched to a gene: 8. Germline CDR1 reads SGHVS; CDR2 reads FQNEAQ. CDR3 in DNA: TGTGCCAGCAGCCAACTACAGGGGGCGGGTGAGCAGTTCTTC. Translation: CASSQLQGAGEQFF.

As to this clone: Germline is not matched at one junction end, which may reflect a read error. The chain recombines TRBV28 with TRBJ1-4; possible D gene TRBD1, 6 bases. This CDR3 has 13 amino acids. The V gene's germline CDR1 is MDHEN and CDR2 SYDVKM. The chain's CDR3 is CASSESPSRPGGF. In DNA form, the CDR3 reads TGTGCCAGCAGTGAATCACCTTCGCGCCCGGGGGGCTTT.

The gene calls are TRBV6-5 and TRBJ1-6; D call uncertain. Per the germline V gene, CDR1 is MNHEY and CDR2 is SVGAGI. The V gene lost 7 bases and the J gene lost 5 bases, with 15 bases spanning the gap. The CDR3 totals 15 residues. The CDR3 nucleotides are TGTGCCAGCATGCCGGGGTCCTATCATAATTCACCCCTCCACTTT. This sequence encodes CASMPGSYHNSPLHF.

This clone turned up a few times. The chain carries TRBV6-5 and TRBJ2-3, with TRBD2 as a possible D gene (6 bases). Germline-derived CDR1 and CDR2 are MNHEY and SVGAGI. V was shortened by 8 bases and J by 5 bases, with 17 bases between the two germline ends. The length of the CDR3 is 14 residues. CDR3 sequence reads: CASGDLTREDTQYF. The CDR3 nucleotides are TGTGCCAGCGGGGACCTGACTAGGGAAGATACGCAGTATTTT.

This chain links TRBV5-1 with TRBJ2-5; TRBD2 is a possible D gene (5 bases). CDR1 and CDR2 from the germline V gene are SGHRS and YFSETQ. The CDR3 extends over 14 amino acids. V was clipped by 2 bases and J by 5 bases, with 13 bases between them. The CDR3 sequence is CASSLGLPGETQYF. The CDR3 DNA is TGCGCCAGCAGCTTAGGACTCCCGGGGGAGACCCAGTACTTC.